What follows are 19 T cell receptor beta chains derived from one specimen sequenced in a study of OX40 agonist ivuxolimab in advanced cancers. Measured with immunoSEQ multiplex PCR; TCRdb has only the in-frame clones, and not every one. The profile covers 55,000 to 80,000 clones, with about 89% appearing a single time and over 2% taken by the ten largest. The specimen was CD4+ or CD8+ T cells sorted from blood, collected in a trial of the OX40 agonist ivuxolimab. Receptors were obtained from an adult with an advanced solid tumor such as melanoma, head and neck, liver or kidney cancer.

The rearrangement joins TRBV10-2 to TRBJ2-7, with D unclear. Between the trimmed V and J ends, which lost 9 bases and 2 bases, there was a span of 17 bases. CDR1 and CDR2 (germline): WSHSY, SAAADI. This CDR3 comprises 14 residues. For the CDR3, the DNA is TGCGCCAGTCCCCAGTCGGAGAGGACCTACGAGCAGTACTTC. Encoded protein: CASPQSERTYEQYF.

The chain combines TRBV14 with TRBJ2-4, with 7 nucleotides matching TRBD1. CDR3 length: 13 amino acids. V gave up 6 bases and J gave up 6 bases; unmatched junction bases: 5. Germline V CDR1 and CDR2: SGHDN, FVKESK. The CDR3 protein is CASSSGTANIQYF. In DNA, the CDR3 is TGTGCCAGCAGTTCCGGGACAGCAAACATTCAGTACTTC.

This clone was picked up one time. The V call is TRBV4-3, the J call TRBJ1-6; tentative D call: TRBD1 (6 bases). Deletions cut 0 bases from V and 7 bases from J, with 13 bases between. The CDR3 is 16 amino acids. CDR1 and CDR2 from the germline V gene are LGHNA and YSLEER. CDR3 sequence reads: CASSQDPGTLNSPLHF. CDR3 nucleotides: TGCGCCAGCAGCCAAGATCCCGGGACACTGAATTCACCCCTCCACTTT.

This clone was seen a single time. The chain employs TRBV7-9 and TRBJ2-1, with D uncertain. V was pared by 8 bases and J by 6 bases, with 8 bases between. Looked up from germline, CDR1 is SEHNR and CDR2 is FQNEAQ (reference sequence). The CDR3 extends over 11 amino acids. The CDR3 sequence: CASGRANEQFF. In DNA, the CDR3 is TGTGCCAGCGGAAGGGCCAATGAGCAGTTCTTC.

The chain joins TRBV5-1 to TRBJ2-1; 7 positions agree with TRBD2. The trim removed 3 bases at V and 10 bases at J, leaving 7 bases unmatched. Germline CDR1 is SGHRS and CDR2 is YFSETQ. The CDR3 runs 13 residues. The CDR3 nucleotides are TGCGCCAGCAGCTACGGGGAGGGTGGGGAGCAGTTCTTC. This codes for CASSYGEGGEQFF.

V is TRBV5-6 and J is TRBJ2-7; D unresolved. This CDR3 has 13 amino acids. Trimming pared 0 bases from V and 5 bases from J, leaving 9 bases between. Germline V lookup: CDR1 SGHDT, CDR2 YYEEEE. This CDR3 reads CASSLGAWNEQYF. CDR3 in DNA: TGTGCCAGCAGCTTGGGGGCCTGGAACGAGCAGTACTTC.

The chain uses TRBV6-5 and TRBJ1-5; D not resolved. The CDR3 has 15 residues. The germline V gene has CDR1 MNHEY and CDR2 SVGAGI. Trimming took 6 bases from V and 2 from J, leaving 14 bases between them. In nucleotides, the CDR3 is TGTGCCAGCAGACCCGGTAGGGAGGGCAATCAGCCCCAGCATTTT. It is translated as CASRPGREGNQPQHF.

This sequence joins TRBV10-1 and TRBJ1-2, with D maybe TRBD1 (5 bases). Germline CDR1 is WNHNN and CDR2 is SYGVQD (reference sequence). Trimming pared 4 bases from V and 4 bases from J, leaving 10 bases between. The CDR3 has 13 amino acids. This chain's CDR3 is CASSAGQSYGYTF. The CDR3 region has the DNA TGCGCCAGCAGTGCCGGACAAAGCTATGGCTACACCTTC.

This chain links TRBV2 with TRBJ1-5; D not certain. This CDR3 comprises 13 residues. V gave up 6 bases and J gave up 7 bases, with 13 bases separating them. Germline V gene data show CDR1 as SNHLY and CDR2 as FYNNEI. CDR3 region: CASRGAGNQPQHF. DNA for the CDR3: TGTGCCAGCAGGGGAGCGGGGAACCAGCCCCAGCATTTT.

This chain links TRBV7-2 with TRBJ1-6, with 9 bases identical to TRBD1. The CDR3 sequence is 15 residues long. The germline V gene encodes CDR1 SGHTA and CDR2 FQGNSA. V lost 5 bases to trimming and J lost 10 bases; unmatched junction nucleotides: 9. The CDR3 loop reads CASSRRTGDQSPLHF. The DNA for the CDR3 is TGTGCCAGCAGCCGACGGACAGGGGACCAGTCACCCCTCCACTTT.

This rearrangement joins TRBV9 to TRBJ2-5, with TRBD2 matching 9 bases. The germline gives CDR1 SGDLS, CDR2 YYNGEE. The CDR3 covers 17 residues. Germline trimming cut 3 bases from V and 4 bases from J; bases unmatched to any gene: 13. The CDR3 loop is CASSAPRAGGSGETQYF. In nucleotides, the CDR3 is TGTGCCAGCAGCGCCCCCCGGGCGGGGGGGTCAGGAGAGACCCAGTACTTC.

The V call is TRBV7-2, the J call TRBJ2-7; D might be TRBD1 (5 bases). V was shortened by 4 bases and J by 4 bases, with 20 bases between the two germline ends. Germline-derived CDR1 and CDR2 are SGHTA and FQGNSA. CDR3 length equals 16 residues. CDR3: CASSSPTSGHAYEQYF. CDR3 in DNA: TGTGCCAGCAGCTCCCCCACCAGTGGACATGCTTACGAGCAGTACTTC.

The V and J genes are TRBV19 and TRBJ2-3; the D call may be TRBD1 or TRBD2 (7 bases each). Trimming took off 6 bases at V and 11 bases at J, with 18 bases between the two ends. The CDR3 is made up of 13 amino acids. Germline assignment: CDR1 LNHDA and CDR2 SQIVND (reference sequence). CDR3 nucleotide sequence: TGTGCCAGTAGAAATTCACAGGGGAGGGGGCAGTATTTT. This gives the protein CASRNSQGRGQYF.

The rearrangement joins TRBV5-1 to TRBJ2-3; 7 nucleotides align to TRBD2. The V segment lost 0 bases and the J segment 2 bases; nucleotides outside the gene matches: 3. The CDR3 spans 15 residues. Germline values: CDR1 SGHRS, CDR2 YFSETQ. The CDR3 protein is CASSLVSGVTDTQYF. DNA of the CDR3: TGCGCCAGCAGCTTGGTAAGCGGGGTCACAGATACGCAGTATTTT.

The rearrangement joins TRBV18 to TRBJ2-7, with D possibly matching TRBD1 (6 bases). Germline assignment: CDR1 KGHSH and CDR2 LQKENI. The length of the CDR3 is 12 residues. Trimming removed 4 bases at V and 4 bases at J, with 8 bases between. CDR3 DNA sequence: TGTGCCAGCTCACAACAGGGTTACGAGCAGTACTTC. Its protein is CASSQQGYEQYF.

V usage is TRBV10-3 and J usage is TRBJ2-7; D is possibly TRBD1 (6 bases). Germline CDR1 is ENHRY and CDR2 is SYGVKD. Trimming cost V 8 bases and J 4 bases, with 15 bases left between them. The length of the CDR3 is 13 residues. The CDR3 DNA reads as TGTGCCATCGAAGGGCAGGGGCAATACGAGCAGTACTTC. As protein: CAIEGQGQYEQYF.

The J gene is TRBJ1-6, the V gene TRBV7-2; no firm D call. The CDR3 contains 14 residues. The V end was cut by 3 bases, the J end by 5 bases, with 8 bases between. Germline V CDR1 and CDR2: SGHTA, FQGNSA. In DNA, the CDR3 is TGTGCCAGCAGCTTCATTGGAAATAATTCACCCCTCCACTTT. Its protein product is CASSFIGNNSPLHF.

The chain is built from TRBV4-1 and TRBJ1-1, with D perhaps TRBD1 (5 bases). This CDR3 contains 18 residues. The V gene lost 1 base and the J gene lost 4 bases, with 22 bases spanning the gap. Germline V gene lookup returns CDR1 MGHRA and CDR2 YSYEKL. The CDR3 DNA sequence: TGCGCCAGCAGCCAAGGGCAGGACACCTCAAAACGGAGCACTGAAGCTTTCTTT. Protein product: CASSQGQDTSKRSTEAFF.

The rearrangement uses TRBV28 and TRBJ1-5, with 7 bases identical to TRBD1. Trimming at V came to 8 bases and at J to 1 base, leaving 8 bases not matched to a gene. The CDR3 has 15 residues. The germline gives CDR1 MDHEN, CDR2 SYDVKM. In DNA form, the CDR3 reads TGTGCCAGCCTTACTGGACAGGTGAGCAATCAGCCCCAGCATTTT. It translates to CASLTGQVSNQPQHF.